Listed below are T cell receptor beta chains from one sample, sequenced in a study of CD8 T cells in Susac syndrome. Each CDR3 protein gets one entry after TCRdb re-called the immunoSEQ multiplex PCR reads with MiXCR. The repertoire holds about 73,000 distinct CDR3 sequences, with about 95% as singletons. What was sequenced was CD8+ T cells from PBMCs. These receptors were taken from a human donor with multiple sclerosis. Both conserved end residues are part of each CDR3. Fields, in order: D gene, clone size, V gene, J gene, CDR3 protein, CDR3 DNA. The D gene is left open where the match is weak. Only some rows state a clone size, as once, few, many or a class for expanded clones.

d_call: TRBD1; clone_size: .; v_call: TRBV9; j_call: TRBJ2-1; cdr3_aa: CASSVTGTGDNEQFF; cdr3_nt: TGTGCCAGCAGCGTGACCGGGACAGGGGACAATGAGCAGTTCTTC
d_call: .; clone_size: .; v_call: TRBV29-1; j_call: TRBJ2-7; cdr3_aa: CSVADRSSYEQYF; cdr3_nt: TGCAGCGTGGCCGACAGATCTAGCTACGAGCAGTACTTC
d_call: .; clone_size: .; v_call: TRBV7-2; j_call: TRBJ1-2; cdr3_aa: CASSLVQDNYGYTF; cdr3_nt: TGTGCCAGCAGCTTAGTCCAGGATAACTATGGCTACACCTTC
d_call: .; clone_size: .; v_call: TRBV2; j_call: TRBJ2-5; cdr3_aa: CASSGFMGRETQYF; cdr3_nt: TGTGCCAGCAGTGGGTTCATGGGGCGAGAGACCCAGTACTTC
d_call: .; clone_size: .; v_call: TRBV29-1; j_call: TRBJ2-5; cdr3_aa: CSAPGDNQETQYF; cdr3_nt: TGCAGCGCCCCAGGAGACAACCAAGAGACCCAGTACTTC
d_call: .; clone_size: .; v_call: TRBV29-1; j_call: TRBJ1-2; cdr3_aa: CSVELGDYTF; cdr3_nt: TGCAGCGTTGAATTAGGGGACTACACCTTC
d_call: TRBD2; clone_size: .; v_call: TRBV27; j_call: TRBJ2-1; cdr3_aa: CASSLLAGANEQFF; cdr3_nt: TGTGCCAGCAGTTTACTGGCGGGAGCCAATGAGCAGTTCTTC
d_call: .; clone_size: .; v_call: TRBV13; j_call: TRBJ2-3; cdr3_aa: CASSLAAVDTQYF; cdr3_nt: TGTGCCAGCAGCTTAGCGGCAGTCGATACGCAGTATTTT
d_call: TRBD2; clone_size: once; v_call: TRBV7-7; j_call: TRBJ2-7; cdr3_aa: CASSLAGPPGDEQYF; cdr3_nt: TGTGCTAGCAGCTTAGCGGGGCCGCCGGGGGACGAGCAGTACTTC
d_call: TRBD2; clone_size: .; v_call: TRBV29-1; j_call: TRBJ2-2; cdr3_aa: CSVVAGGTGELFF; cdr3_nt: TGCAGCGTTGTCGCGGGGGGCACCGGGGAGCTGTTTTTT
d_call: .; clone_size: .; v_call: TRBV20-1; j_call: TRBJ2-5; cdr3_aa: CSARVRAVPTQTQYF; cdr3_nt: TGCAGTGCTAGAGTCCGGGCGGTCCCTACTCAGACCCAGTACTTC
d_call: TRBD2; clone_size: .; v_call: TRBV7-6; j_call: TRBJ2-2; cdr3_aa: CASSLGTSGRAAGELFF; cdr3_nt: TGTGCCAGCAGCTTAGGAACTAGCGGGAGGGCGGCCGGGGAGCTGTTTTTT
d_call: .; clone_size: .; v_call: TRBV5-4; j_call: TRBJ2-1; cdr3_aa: CASSVDSYRSYNEQFF; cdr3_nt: TGTGCCAGCAGCGTAGACAGCTACAGGTCCTACAATGAGCAGTTCTTC
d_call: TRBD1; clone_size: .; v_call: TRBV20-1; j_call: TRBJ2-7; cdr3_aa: CSARWDSIYEQYF; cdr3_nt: TGCAGTGCTAGGTGGGACAGCATATACGAGCAGTACTTC
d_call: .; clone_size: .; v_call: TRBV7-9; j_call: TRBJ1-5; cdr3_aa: CASSPGGRGNQPQHF; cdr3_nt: TGTGCCAGCAGCCCTGGGGGAAGAGGCAATCAGCCCCAGCATTTT
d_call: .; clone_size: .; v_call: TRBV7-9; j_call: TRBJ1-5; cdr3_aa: CASSLEGHSNQPQHF; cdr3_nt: TGTGCCAGCAGCTTAGAGGGACATAGCAATCAGCCCCAGCATTTT
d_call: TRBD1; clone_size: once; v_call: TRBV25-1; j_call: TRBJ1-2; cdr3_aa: CASSEPSPGGDGYTF; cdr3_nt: TGTGCCAGCAGTGAGCCCTCTCCAGGGGGCGATGGCTACACCTTC
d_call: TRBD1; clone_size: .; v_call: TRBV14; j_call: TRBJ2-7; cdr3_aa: CASSQRTGTGHYEQYF; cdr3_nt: TGTGCCAGCAGCCAGAGAACCGGGACAGGGCACTACGAGCAGTACTTC
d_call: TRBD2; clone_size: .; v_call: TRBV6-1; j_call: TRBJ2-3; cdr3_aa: CASSPSSGGDLTDTQYF; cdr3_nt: TGTGCCAGCAGTCCTTCTAGCGGGGGGGACCTCACAGATACGCAGTATTTT
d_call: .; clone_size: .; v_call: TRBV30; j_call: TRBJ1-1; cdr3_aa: CAWRIGVASTEAFF; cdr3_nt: TGTGCCTGGAGAATTGGGGTAGCCTCCACTGAAGCTTTCTTT
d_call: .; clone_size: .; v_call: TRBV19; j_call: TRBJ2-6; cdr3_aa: CASSIGRANVLTF; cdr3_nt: TGTGCCAGTAGTATAGGGAGGGCCAACGTCCTGACTTTC
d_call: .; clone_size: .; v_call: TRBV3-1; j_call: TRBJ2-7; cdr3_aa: CASSQDRGLHEQYF; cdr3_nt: TGTGCCAGCAGCCAAGATCGAGGGTTGCACGAGCAGTACTTC
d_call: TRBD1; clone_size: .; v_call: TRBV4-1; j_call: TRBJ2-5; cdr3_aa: CASSQDNWDSREQETQYF; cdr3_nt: TGCGCCAGCAGCCAAGACAACTGGGACAGTAGAGAGCAAGAGACCCAGTACTTC
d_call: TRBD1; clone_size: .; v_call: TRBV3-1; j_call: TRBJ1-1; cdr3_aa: CASSLDREHRTEAFF; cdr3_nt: TGTGCCAGCAGCTTAGACAGGGAGCATCGGACTGAAGCTTTCTTT
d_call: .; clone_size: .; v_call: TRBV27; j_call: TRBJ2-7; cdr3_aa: CASTRGGQWREQYF; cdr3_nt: TGTGCCAGCACTCGGGGGGGACAGTGGCGCGAGCAGTACTTC